This T cell receptor (beta chain) was documented in a study of blood T cell repertoires in COVID-19. TCRdb keeps only in-frame clones here, not all; method: immunoSEQ multiplex PCR. The repertoire holds a few hundred thousand clones, with about 88% as singletons. V gave up 0 bases and J gave up 4 bases; unmatched junction bases: 2. There are 15 residues in the CDR3. Germline V gives CDR1 SGHRS, CDR2 YFSETQ. Sequencing was carried out using peripheral blood. The chain combines TRBV5-1 with TRBJ2-1, with TRBD2 identical over 9 bases. The receptor's source is a woman in her fifties or sixties with COVID-19, enrolled during active disease. This chain's CDR3 is CASSLGLAAYNEQFF. CDR3 in DNA: TGCGCCAGCAGCTTGGGACTAGCGGCTTACAATGAGCAGTTCTTC.